Following are 21 T cell receptor beta chains from one sample sequenced in a study of shared clonotypes between healthy human individuals. Libraries were prepared by immunoSEQ multiplex PCR; TCRdb keeps only in-frame clonotypes and omits some of them. The sample carries hundreds of thousands of clones, about 91% recorded once. The naive CD8 fraction comprised CD45RO-negative cells positively selected for CCR7 and excluded terminally differentiated effector memory CD45RA+ cells. Material: naive CD8+ T cells sorted from blood. The receptors originated from a man aged 25 to 45 in good health.

The chain combines TRBV19 with TRBJ2-1; 8 bases are a match to TRBD2. The V gene's germline CDR1 is LNHDA and CDR2 SQIVND (reference sequence). The length of the CDR3 is 15 residues. Unmatched junction bases numbered 8, after V lost 5 bases and J lost 5 bases. The CDR3 loop is CASSVSGTSHNEQFF. The DNA for the CDR3 is TGTGCCAGTAGTGTTAGCGGGACCTCACACAATGAGCAGTTCTTC.

V usage is TRBV7-2 and J usage is TRBJ2-7; D uncertain. This CDR3 spans 14 amino acids. Trimming removed 7 bases from V and 2 bases from J, with 15 bases in between. CDR1 and CDR2 from the germline V gene are SGHTA and FQGNSA. The CDR3 protein is CASNTYRSPYEQYF. The CDR3 DNA follows: TGTGCCAGCAACACCTACCGGAGCCCCTACGAGCAGTACTTC.

This clone was detected once. V and J are TRBV5-6 and TRBJ2-1; tentatively, D is TRBD1 or TRBD2 (5 bases each). Looked up from germline, CDR1 is SGHDT and CDR2 is YYEEEE. The CDR3 length is 12 residues. V was trimmed by 2 bases and J by 10 bases, leaving 10 bases between them. The CDR3 nucleotides read TGTGCCAGCAGCTTTAGCAGGGACGAGCAGTTCTTC. This codes for CASSFSRDEQFF.

The chain employs TRBV4-3 and TRBJ1-1; no definite D call. Germline assignment: CDR1 LGHNA and CDR2 YSLEER. This CDR3 contains 20 residues. Trimming cost V 0 bases and J 4 bases, with 27 bases left between them. The CDR3 nucleotides read TGCGCCAGCAGCCAAGATCCCCTGCCCTTTGTCAGTACAGAGAGCACTGAAGCTTTCTTT. Its translation is CASSQDPLPFVSTESTEAFF.

Only one count was recorded for this clone. The chain joins TRBV7-9 to TRBJ1-5, with TRBD1 as a possible D gene (6 bases). Between the trimmed V and J ends, which lost 6 bases and 7 bases, there was a span of 16 bases. The CDR3 is 14 amino acids. The V gene's germline CDR1 is SEHNR and CDR2 FQNEAQ (reference sequence). The CDR3 sequence is CASRGQGIYQPQHF. DNA of the CDR3: TGTGCCAGCAGAGGGCAGGGGATTTACCAGCCCCAGCATTTT. Looking up the rest from reference TRBV7-9 and TRBJ1-5 gives the full variable domain: DTGVSQNPRHKITKRGQNVTFRCDPISEHNRLYWYRQTLGQGPEFLTYFQNEAQLEKSRLLSDRFSAERPKGSFSTLEIQRTEQGDSAMYLCASRGQGIYQPQHFGDGTRLSIL.

V and J are TRBV5-8 and TRBJ2-1, with 7 bases lining up with TRBD2. After removal of 0 bases from V and 7 bases from J, the junction contained 10 bases not matched to a gene. Germline CDR1 SGHTS, CDR2 YDEGEE. The CDR3 extends over 16 amino acids. DNA for the CDR3: TGTGCCAGCAGCTTGGATTTTACTAGCGATCCGAATGAGCAGTTCTTC. This gives the protein CASSLDFTSDPNEQFF.

The chain combines TRBV28 with TRBJ2-7; TRBD2 matches at 7 bases. Germline V gives CDR1 MDHEN, CDR2 SYDVKM. V was clipped by 5 bases and J by 0 bases; unmatched bases: 10. The CDR3 is 16 residues long. CDR3 region: CASSSSSGRASYEQYF. In DNA, the CDR3 is TGTGCCAGCAGTAGTTCTAGCGGAAGGGCCTCCTACGAGCAGTACTTC.

As to this clone: At the DNA level, this CDR3 is encoded by other sequences in the same sample as well. V usage is TRBV9 and J usage is TRBJ2-5; weak D call: TRBD1 (5 bases). Germline-derived CDR1 and CDR2 are SGDLS and YYNGEE. CDR3 length equals 14 residues. V lost 0 bases, J lost 1 base, and 7 bases lay in between. CDR3 sequence reads: CASSVAGSQETQYF. The CDR3, as DNA: TGTGCCAGCAGCGTAGCAGGGTCCCAAGAGACCCAGTACTTC.

This chain links TRBV7-2 with TRBJ2-7; 9 bases align to TRBD2. CDR3 length: 16 residues. After removal of 7 bases from V and 2 bases from J, the junction contained 12 bases not matched to a gene. Germline CDR1 is SGHTA and CDR2 is FQGNSA. The CDR3 DNA reads TGTGCCAGCACCCCTCGGGATAGCGGGAGCCCCTACGAGCAGTACTTC. Protein: CASTPRDSGSPYEQYF. Together with reference TRBV7-2 and TRBJ2-7, the CDR3 gives the full variable domain: GAGVSQSPSNKVTEKGKDVELRCDPISGHTALYWYRQSLGQGLEFLIYFQGNSAPDKSGLPSDRFSAERTGGSVSTLTIQRTQQEDSAVYLCASTPRDSGSPYEQYFGPGTRLTVT.

The chain joins TRBV30 to TRBJ2-7, with D maybe TRBD1 (5 bases). V dropped 3 bases and J dropped 3 bases, with 9 bases sitting between them. Looked up from germline, CDR1 is GTSNPN and CDR2 is SVGIG (reference sequence). The CDR3 is made up of 12 amino acids. The CDR3 DNA is TGTGCCTGGAGCTGGGGCATCTACGAGCAGTACTTC. This translates into CAWSWGIYEQYF. The full variable domain, with the rest looked up from reference TRBV30 and TRBJ2-7, is SQTIHQWPATLVQPVGSPLSLECTVEGTSNPNLYWYRQAAGRGLQLLFYSVGIGQISSEVPQNLSASRPQDRQFILSSKKLLLSDSGFYLCAWSWGIYEQYFGPGTRLTVT.

The chain is built from TRBV4-3 and TRBJ2-2; 10 nucleotides align to TRBD2. CDR1 LGHNA and CDR2 YSLEER come from the germline V gene. CDR3 size: 16 residues. Losses at the gene ends were 3 bases for V and 7 bases for J; bases not matched to a gene: 8. CDR3: CASSQGTSGVNGELFF. The CDR3, as DNA: TGCGCCAGCAGCCAGGGAACTAGCGGGGTTAACGGGGAGCTGTTTTTT.

The chain carries TRBV2 and TRBJ1-1; a weak D match, TRBD1 (5 bases). CDR1 SNHLY and CDR2 FYNNEI come from the germline V gene. CDR3 length equals 13 residues. V shed 6 bases and J shed 11 bases, with 19 bases lying between them. The CDR3 DNA is TGTGCCAGCAGCCCCGGGGCGGGGGGTAGGGCTTTCTTT. Its translation is CASSPGAGGRAFF.

This clone has only one observation. The CDR3 loop reads CASSHASNEQFF. CDR3 DNA sequence: TGTGCCAGCAGCCACGCCTCTAATGAGCAGTTCTTC. The chain uses TRBV7-2 and TRBJ2-1; D is ambiguous. The V end was cut by 5 bases, the J end by 7 bases, with 9 bases between. Germline-derived CDR1 and CDR2 are SGHTA and FQGNSA. This CDR3 contains 12 residues.

The chain recombines TRBV7-8 with TRBJ2-7; D is possibly TRBD1 (5 bases). This CDR3 has 14 residues. V was clipped by 3 bases and J by 2 bases, with 11 bases between them. The V gene's germline CDR1 is SGHVS and CDR2 FQNEAQ. The CDR3 protein is CASSFIDRAYEQYF. In DNA form, the CDR3 reads TGTGCCAGCAGCTTTATCGACAGAGCCTACGAGCAGTACTTC.

Remarks on this clone: Other DNA sequences within the sample encode an identical CDR3. V gene TRBV19 combines with J gene TRBJ2-7; D not resolved. CDR3 length: 13 amino acids. With 3 bases removed from V and 0 bases from J, the gap between germline ends came to 6 bases. The germline V gene encodes CDR1 LNHDA and CDR2 SQIVND (reference sequence). The CDR3 spells CASSMGSSYEQYF. The CDR3 DNA reads as TGTGCCAGTAGTATGGGTAGCTCCTACGAGCAGTACTTC.

This rearrangement joins TRBV7-9 to TRBJ2-7, with D possibly TRBD1 on 5 matching bases. Germline values: CDR1 SEHNR, CDR2 FQNEAQ (reference sequence). The CDR3 covers 14 residues. Deletions cut 4 bases from V and 4 bases from J, with 14 bases between. The CDR3 reads CASSSTEAAYEQYF. The CDR3 region has the DNA TGTGCCAGCAGCTCGACAGAAGCAGCTTACGAGCAGTACTTC. Combining the CDR3 with reference TRBV7-9 and TRBJ2-7 gives the whole variable domain DTGVSQNPRHKITKRGQNVTFRCDPISEHNRLYWYRQTLGQGPEFLTYFQNEAQLEKSRLLSDRFSAERPKGSFSTLEIQRTEQGDSAMYLCASSSTEAAYEQYFGPGTRLTVT.

This clone turned up a few times. This chain uses TRBV19 with TRBJ2-5; maybe TRBD2 (6 bases). V was shortened by 5 bases and J by 1 base, with 8 bases between the two germline ends. Germline V gene lookup returns CDR1 LNHDA and CDR2 SQIVND (reference sequence). CDR3 length equals 13 residues. CDR3 coding DNA: TGTGCCAGTAGTGGGGACTTCCAAGAGACCCAGTACTTC. It is translated as CASSGDFQETQYF. The whole variable domain, filled in from reference TRBV19 and TRBJ2-5, reads DGGITQSPKYLFRKEGQNVTLSCEQNLNHDAMYWYRQDPGQGLRLIYYSQIVNDFQKGDIAEGYSVSREKKESFPLTVTSAQKNPTAFYLCASSGDFQETQYFGPGTRLLVL.

This chain uses TRBV18 with TRBJ2-1; 8 bases fit TRBD1. The ends lost 3 bases at V and 0 bases at J; junction bases unmatched: 4. This CDR3 is 16 amino acids long. The germline gives CDR1 KGHSH, CDR2 LQKENI. The CDR3 loop is CASSPLQGDSYNEQFF. The DNA for the CDR3 is TGTGCCAGCTCACCCTTACAGGGGGACTCCTACAATGAGCAGTTCTTC.

The V gene is TRBV4-3, the J gene TRBJ2-3; maybe TRBD2 (5 bases). Germline V gene sequence: CDR1 LGHNA, CDR2 YSLEER. The CDR3 is made up of 15 amino acids. The V end was cut by 3 bases, the J end by 1 base, with 11 bases between. The CDR3 region is CASSHGLQGTDTQYF. CDR3 nucleotides: TGCGCCAGCAGCCACGGACTCCAAGGCACAGATACGCAGTATTTT.

The CDR3 loop reads CASSLYRTRQGNQPQHF. As DNA, the CDR3 is TGTGCCAGCAGTTTATACCGTACGAGACAAGGCAATCAGCCCCAGCATTTT. The rearrangement links TRBV27 to TRBJ1-5; no clear D. The V and J ends lost 1 base and 2 bases respectively, with 15 bases between them. Germline V gene lookup returns CDR1 MNHEY and CDR2 SMNVEV (reference sequence). This CDR3 is built from 17 residues.

The chain has TRBV5-1 and TRBJ2-5; no clear D. Between the trimmed V and J ends, which lost 4 bases and 0 bases, there was a span of 7 bases. The CDR3 is made up of 13 amino acids. Germline V lookup: CDR1 SGHRS, CDR2 YFSETQ. The CDR3, as DNA: TGCGCCAGCAGCCTAGACCACCAAGAGACCCAGTACTTC. Its protein is CASSLDHQETQYF.